This T cell receptor (beta chain) was captured in a study of breast tumors, draining lymph nodes, adjacent tissues. Study outcomes and limitations: Findings are consistent with lymph node origin and intratumoral expansion of most tumor T cells. Tumor repertoires ranked between lymph nodes and nontumor tissue in diversity, with V and J gene preferences.

Note on this clonotype: Its specificity is not known.

In TCRdb, the multiplex PCR reads were re-called with MiXCR into one record per CDR3 protein. The table has about 230,000 distinct CDR3 sequences, 32% seen once. The lymph nodes were axillary draining lymph nodes from breast cancer patients. What was sequenced was axillary lymph node tissue. The TCR comes from a female donor with breast cancer. Some clones in this sample may be carry-over from other donors' samples.

The CDR3 here is CASSIHTGLAEAFF. The CDR3 DNA follows: TGTGCCAGTAGTATCCATACAGGGTTGGCTGAAGCTTTCTTT. V and J are TRBV19 and TRBJ1-1; D may be TRBD1 (6 bases). The V gene's germline CDR1 is LNHDA and CDR2 SQIVND (reference sequence). V was clipped by 3 bases and J by 6 bases, with 14 bases between them. The CDR3 contains 14 residues.